The entry below gives a single T cell receptor (beta chain) sequence along with its context. The record originates from a study of T cells after yellow fever vaccination. Study-wide context: Where fractions had low cell numbers, libraries were prepared from them with the SMART-Seq v4 Ultra Low Input RNA kit.

Each CDR3 protein is one row after TCRdb ran MiXCR on the 5' RACE reads. The table lists about 160,000 distinct CDR3 sequences, about 7% of them singletons. The sequence was obtained from a man between 18 and 35 years old who received the YFV17D yellow fever vaccine. The specimen was CD4+ T cells sorted from PBMCs, collected 5 to 6 days after the first yellow fever vaccination.

The CDR3 DNA reads TGTGCCAGCAGTTACTCTCGGACTAGCATGGATACGCAGTATTTT. The encoded protein is CASSYSRTSMDTQYF. This chain joins TRBV6-5 and TRBJ2-3, with TRBD2 matching 8 bases. The length of the CDR3 is 15 residues. V dropped 0 bases and J dropped 6; count of bases not matched to a gene: 5. Germline V lookup: CDR1 MNHEY, CDR2 SVGAGI.